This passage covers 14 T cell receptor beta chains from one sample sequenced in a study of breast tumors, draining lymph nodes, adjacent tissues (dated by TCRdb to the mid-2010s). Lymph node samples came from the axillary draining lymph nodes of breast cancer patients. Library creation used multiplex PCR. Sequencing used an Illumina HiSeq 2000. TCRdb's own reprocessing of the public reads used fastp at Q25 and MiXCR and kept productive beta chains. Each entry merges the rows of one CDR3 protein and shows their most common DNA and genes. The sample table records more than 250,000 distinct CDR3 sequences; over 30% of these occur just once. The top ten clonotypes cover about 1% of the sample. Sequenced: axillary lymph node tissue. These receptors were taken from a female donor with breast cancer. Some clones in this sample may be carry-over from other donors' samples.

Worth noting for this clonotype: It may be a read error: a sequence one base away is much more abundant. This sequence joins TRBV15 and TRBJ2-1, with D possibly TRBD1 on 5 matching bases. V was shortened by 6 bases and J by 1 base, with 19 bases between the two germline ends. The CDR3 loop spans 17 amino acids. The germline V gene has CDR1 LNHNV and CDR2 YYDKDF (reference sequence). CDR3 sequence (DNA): TGTGCCACCAGGTCTTCAGGGTACTCAGAATCCTACAATGAGCAGTTCTTC. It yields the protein CATRSSGYSESYNEQFF.

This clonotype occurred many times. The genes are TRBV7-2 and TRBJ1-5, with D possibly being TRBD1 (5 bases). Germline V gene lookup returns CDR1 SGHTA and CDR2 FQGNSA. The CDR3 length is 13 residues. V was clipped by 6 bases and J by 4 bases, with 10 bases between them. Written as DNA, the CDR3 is TGTGCCAGCAGTTTTGGGGCGAATCAGCCCCAGCATTTT. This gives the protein CASSFGANQPQHF.

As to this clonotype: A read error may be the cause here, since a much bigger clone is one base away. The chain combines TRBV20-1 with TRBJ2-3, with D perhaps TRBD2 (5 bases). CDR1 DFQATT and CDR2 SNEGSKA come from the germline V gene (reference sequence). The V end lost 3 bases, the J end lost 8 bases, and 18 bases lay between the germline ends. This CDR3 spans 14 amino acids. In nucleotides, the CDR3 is TGCAGTGCTAGGGGATGGGAGAAAGTAGGTACGCAGTATTTT. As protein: CSARGWEKVGTQYF.

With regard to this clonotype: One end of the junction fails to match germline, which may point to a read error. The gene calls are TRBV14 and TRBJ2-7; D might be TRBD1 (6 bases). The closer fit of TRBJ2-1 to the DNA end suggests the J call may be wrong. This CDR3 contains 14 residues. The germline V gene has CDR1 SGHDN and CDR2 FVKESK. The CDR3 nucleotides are TGTGCCAACAGCCAGGAATCACAGGGCCACGAGCAGTTCTTC. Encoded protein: CANSQESQGHEQFF.

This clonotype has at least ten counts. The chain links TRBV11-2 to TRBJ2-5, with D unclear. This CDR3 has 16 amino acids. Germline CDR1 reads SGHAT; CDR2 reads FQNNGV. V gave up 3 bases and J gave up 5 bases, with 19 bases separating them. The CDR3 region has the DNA TGTGCCAGCAGCTTCGGAGCTGCCACCATCTTGGAGACCCAGTACTTC. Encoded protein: CASSFGAATILETQYF.

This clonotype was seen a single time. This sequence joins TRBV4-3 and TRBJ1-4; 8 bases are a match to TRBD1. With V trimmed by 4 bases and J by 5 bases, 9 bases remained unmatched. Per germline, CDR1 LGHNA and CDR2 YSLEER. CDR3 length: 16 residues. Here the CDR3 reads CASSLLGQATNEKLFF. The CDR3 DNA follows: TGCGCCAGCAGCCTGCTGGGACAGGCTACAAATGAAAAACTGTTTTTT.

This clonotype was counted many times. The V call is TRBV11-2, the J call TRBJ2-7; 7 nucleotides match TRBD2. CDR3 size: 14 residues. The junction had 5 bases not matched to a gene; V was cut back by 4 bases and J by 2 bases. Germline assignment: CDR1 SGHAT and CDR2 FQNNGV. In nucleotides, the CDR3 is TGTGCCAGCAGCTACTTAGCGGGCCCCTACGAGCAGTACTTC. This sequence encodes CASSYLAGPYEQYF.

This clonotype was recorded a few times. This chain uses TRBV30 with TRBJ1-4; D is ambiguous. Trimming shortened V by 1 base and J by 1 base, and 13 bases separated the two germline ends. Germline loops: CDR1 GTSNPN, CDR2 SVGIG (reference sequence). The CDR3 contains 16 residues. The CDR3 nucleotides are TGTGCCTGGAGTGCTGGGAGGCTGGGAACTAATGAAAAACTGTTTTTT. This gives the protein CAWSAGRLGTNEKLFF.

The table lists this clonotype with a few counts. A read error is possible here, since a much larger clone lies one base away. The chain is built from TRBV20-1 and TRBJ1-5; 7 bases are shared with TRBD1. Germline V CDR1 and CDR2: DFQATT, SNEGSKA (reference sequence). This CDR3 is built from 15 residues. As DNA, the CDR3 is TGCAGTGCTAGTCGAGGGACAGATAGCAGTCAGCCCCAGCATTTT. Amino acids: CSASRGTDSSQPQHF.

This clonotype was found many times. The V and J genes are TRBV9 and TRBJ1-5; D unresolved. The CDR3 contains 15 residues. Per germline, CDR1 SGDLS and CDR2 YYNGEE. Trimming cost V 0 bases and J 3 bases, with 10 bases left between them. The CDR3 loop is CASSVGPENNQPQHF. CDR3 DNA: TGTGCCAGCAGCGTAGGTCCGGAGAACAATCAGCCCCAGCATTTT.

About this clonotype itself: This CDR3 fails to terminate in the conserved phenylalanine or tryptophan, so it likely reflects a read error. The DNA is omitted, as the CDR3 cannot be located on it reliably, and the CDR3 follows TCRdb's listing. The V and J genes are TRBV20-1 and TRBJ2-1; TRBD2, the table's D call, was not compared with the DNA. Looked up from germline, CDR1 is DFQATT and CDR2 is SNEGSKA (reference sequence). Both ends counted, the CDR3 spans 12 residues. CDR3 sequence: CSARASGNERFL.

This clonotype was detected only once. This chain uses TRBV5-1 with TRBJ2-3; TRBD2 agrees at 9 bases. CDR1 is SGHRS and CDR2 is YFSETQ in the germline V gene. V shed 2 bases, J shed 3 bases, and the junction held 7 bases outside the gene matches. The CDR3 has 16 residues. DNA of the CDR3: TGCGCCAGCAGCTTAATTAGCGGGAGAGGGACAGATACGCAGTATTTT. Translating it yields CASSLISGRGTDTQYF.

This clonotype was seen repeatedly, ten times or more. CDR3 in DNA: TGTGCCAGCAGCTTAGCTTTTAGGGGCAGGGAGAGAGGTCAGCCCCAGCATTTT. Protein sequence: CASSLAFRGRERGQPQHF. V and J are TRBV7-2 and TRBJ1-5; D possibly corresponds to TRBD1 (5 bases). Trimming shortened V by 0 bases and J by 6 bases, and 21 bases separated the two germline ends. Germline values: CDR1 SGHTA, CDR2 FQGNSA. The CDR3 is 18 amino acids.

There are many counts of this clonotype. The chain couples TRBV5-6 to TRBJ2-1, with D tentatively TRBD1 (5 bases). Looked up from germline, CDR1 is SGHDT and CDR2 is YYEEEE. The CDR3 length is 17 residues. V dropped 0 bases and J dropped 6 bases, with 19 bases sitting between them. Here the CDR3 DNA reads TGTGCCAGCAGCTTGGAGGTTAGGGCAGGGCGAGGCAATGAGCAGTTCTTC. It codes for CASSLEVRAGRGNEQFF.